The 10 T cell receptor beta chains presented below share a single source sample, sequenced in a study of shared clonotypes between healthy human individuals. Here immunoSEQ multiplex PCR was the method, and the copy in TCRdb shows in-frame clones only, minus some. The data contain 950,000 to 1,200,000 clones, 60% to 85% of them singletons. Sequencing used memory CD4+ T cells from PBMCs. Sample subset: CD45RA-negative fraction. All receptors derive from a man younger than 35 in good health. Some clones in this sample may be carry-over from other donors' samples.

The rearrangement uses TRBV15 and TRBJ1-4; TRBD1 matches 9 bases. V trimming: 2 bases; J trimming: 5 bases; junction bases outside the gene matches: 3. The CDR3 is 15 residues long. Germline V lookup: CDR1 LNHNV, CDR2 YYDKDF (reference sequence). For the CDR3, the DNA is TGTGCCACCAGCAGAAAGGGACAGGGAAATGAAAAACTGTTTTTT. It codes for CATSRKGQGNEKLFF.

The sample holds many counts of this clone. For the CDR3, the DNA is TGTGCCAGCAGGGGACCGCTCACAAATGAAAAACTGTTTTTT. Its translation is CASRGPLTNEKLFF. The V and J genes are TRBV2 and TRBJ1-4, with D possibly TRBD1 on 5 matching bases. Germline lookup yields CDR1 SNHLY and CDR2 FYNNEI. Between the trimmed V and J ends, which lost 6 bases and 5 bases, there was a span of 13 bases. The CDR3 length is 14 residues.

The chain carries TRBV7-6 and TRBJ2-3; 7 positions match TRBD2. CDR1 and CDR2 from the germline V gene are SGHVS and FNYEAQ. The CDR3 length is 13 residues. Trimming took 5 bases from V and 6 from J; bases not matched to a gene: 5. This chain's CDR3 is CASSAGRGDTQYF. CDR3 in DNA: TGTGCCAGCAGCGCAGGGCGGGGGGATACGCAGTATTTT.

This chain links TRBV19 with TRBJ1-4, with D tentatively TRBD1 (6 bases). The CDR3 length is 11 residues. In germline, CDR1 is LNHDA, CDR2 SQIVND (reference sequence). Trimming took 7 bases from V and 7 from J, leaving 7 bases between them. The CDR3 DNA follows: TGTGCCAGTACACAGGGTGAAAAACTGTTTTTT. Translated: CASTQGEKLFF.

The V call is TRBV7-5, the J call TRBJ1-5. TRBV7-5 is tagged as a pseudogene. The CDR3 extends over 14 amino acids. The CDR3: CVRSPGPIRVSQHF. In nucleotides, the CDR3 is TGTGTCAGAAGCCCGGGACCGATTAGAGTGTCCCAGCATTTT.

This chain joins TRBV7-3 and TRBJ2-2; the D is unclear. Between the trimmed V and J ends, which lost 5 bases and 6 bases, there was a span of 10 bases. The germline CDR1 and CDR2 sequences are SGHTA and FQGTGA. This CDR3 is 13 amino acids long. In DNA form, the CDR3 reads TGTGCCAGCAGCCCCTCGTGGTCCGGGGAGCTGTTTTTT. As protein: CASSPSWSGELFF. The variable domain in full, with the rest retrieved from reference TRBV7-3 and TRBJ2-2, is GAGVSQTPSNKVTEKGKYVELRCDPISGHTALYWYRQSLGQGPEFLIYFQGTGAADDSGLPNDRFFAVRPEGSVSTLKIQRTERGDSAVYLCASSPSWSGELFFGEGSRLTVL.

The chain employs TRBV28 and TRBJ2-7; no clear D gene. The CDR3 runs 15 residues. Trimming removed 2 bases from V and 0 bases from J, with 11 bases in between. Germline V CDR1 and CDR2: MDHEN, SYDVKM. The CDR3: CASSLMAGISYEQYF. The CDR3 DNA follows: TGTGCCAGCAGTTTAATGGCAGGAATCTCCTACGAGCAGTACTTC.

As for this clone: It differs at one base from a far larger clone, so likely a read error. The J gene is TRBJ1-1, the V gene TRBV18; D is possibly TRBD1 (5 bases). The V and J ends lost 3 bases and 2 bases respectively, with 16 bases between them. The CDR3 spans 16 residues. Germline V lookup: CDR1 KGHSH, CDR2 LQKENI. CDR3 nucleotides: TGTGCCAGCTCACCGGGAAGGACAACCTTTAACACTGAAGCTTTCTTT. The encoded protein is CASSPGRTTFNTEAFF.

This clone has at least ten counts. This chain joins TRBV5-6 and TRBJ1-2; possibly TRBD1 for D (5 bases). This CDR3 is 14 amino acids long. V lost 0 bases and J lost 3, with 9 bases in between. The germline CDR1 and CDR2 sequences are SGHDT and YYEEEE. CDR3 in amino acids: CASSLERQYYGYTF. The CDR3 coding sequence is TGTGCCAGCAGCTTGGAAAGACAGTACTATGGCTACACCTTC.

This chain links TRBV5-1 with TRBJ2-7; no clear D. Germline lookup yields CDR1 SGHRS and CDR2 YFSETQ. Deletions cut 2 bases from V and 0 bases from J, with 9 bases between. The CDR3 contains 14 residues. CDR3 nucleotides: TGCGCCAGCAGCTTAGCACAGCACTCCTACGAGCAGTACTTC. It is translated as CASSLAQHSYEQYF.